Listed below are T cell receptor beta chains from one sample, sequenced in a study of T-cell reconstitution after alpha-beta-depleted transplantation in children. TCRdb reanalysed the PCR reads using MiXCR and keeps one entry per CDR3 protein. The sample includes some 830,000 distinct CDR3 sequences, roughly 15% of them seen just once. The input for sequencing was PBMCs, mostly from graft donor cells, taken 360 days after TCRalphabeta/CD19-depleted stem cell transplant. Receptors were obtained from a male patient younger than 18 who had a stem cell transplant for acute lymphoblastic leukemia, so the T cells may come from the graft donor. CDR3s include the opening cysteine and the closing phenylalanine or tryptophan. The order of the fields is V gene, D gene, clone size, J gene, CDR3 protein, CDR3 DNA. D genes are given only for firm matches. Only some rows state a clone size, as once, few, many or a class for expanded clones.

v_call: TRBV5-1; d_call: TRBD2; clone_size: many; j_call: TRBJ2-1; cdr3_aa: CASSLGGTTYNEQFF; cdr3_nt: TGCGCCAGCAGCTTGGGCGGGACTACTTACAATGAGCAGTTCTTC
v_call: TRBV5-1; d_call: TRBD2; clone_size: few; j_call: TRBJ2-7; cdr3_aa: CASSERTSDNEQYF; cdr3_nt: TGCGCCAGCAGCGAAAGGACTAGTGACAACGAGCAGTACTTC
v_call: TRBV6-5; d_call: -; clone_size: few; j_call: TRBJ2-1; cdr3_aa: CASSYYPQGGPGSYNEQFF; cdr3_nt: TGTGCCAGCAGTTACTACCCTCAAGGGGGGCCCGGCTCCTACAATGAGCAGTTCTTC
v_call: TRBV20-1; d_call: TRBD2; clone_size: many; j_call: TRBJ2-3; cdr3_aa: CSASSREGGTDTQYF; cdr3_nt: TGCAGTGCTTCTTCCCGGGAGGGTGGCACAGATACGCAGTATTTT
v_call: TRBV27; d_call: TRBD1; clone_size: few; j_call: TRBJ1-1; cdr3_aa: CASSLGQPLNTEAFF; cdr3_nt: TGTGCCAGCAGCCTGGGACAGCCACTGAACACTGAAGCTTTCTTT
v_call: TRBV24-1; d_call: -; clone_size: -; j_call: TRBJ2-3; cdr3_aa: CATSSRVLDTQYF; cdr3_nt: TGTGCCACCAGCTCTAGGGTCCTAGATACGCAGTATTTT
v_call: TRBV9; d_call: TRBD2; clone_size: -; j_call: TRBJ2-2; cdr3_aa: CASSFSGTGYTGELFF; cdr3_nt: TGTGCCAGCAGCTTCAGCGGGACGGGGTACACCGGGGAGCTGTTTTTT
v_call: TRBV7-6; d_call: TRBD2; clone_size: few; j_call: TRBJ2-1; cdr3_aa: CASSFTGGPYNEQFF; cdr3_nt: TGTGCCAGCAGCTTTACGGGAGGGCCCTACAATGAGCAGTTCTTC
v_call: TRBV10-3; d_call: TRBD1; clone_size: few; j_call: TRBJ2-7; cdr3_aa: CAIGDSYEQYF; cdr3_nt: TGTGCCATCGGGGACAGCTACGAGCAGTACTTC
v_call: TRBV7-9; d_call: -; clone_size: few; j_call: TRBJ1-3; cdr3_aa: CASSFSTNGNTIYF; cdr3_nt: TGTGCCAGCAGCTTTAGCACGAATGGAAACACCATATATTTT
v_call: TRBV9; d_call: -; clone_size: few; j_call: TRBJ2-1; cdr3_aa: CASSVKASTTPNEQFF; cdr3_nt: TGTGCCAGCAGCGTAAAGGCTAGTACGACTCCTAATGAGCAGTTCTTC
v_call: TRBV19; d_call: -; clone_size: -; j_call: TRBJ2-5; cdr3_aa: CASKRAGRGGETQYF; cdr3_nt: TGTGCCAGTAAGAGGGCAGGCCGAGGGGGAGAGACCCAGTACTTC
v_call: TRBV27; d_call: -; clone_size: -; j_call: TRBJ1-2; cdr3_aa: CASSPDPDRSYGYTF; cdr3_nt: TGTGCCAGCAGTCCCGACCCTGACAGGTCTTATGGCTACACCTTC
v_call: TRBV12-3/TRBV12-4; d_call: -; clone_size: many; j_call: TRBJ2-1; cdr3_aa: CASSLAVLALYNEQFF; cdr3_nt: TGTGCCAGCAGTTTAGCTGTACTAGCACTCTACAATGAGCAGTTCTTC
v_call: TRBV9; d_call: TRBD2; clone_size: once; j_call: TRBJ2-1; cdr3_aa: CASSPPSGGGEQFF; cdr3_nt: TGTGCCAGCAGCCCCCCGTCCGGGGGGGGTGAGCAGTTCTTC
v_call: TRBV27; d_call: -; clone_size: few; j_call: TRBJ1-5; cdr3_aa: CASKPDRNQPQHF; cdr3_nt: TGTGCCAGCAAACCCGACAGGAATCAGCCCCAGCATTTT
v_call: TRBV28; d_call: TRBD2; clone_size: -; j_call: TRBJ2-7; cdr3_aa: CAGSAGGPMMYEQYF; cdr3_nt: TGTGCCGGTAGCGCGGGGGGACCCATGATGTACGAGCAGTACTTC
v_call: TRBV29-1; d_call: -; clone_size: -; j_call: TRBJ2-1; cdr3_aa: CSDYRVNEQFF; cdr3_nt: TGCAGCGATTACAGGGTCAATGAGCAGTTCTTC
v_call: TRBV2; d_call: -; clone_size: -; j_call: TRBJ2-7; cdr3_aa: CASSGPSGTHEQYF; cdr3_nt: TGTGCCAGCAGTGGCCCGAGTGGGACCCACGAGCAGTACTTC
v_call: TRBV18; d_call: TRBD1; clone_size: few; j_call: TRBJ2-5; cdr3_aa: CASSHLSGTGIQETQYF; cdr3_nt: TGTGCCAGCTCACACCTTTCCGGGACAGGGATACAAGAGACCCAGTACTTC
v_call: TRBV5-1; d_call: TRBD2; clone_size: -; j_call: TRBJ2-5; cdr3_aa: CASSSDLAGGRETQYF; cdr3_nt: TGCGCCAGCAGCTCCGATTTAGCGGGAGGGCGCGAGACCCAGTACTTC
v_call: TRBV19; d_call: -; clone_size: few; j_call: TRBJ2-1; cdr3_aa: CASRASDVLNNEQFF; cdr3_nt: TGTGCCAGTAGGGCTAGTGACGTGTTAAACAATGAGCAGTTCTTC
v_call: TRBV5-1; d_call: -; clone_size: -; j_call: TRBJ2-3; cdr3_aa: CASSWGETDTQYF; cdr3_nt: TGCGCCAGCAGCTGGGGGGAAACAGATACGCAGTATTTT
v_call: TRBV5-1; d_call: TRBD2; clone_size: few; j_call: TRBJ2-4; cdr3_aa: CASSPHLTSGSGGIQYF; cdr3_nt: TGCGCCAGCAGCCCCCACCTGACTAGCGGGAGTGGAGGCATTCAGTACTTC
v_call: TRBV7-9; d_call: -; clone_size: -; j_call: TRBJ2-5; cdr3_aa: CASSPEWGTQYF; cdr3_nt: TGTGCCAGCAGCCCCGAGTGGGGGACCCAGTACTTC
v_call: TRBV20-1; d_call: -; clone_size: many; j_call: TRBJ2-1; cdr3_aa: CSARRVNLPFF; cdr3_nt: TGCAGTGCCCGCAGGGTTAATCTGCCGTTCTTC
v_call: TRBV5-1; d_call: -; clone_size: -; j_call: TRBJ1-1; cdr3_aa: CASSLARQNTEAFF; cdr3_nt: TGCGCCAGCAGCTTGGCGCGGCAGAACACTGAAGCTTTCTTT
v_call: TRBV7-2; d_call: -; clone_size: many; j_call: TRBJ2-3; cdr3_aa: CASSFIRTDTQYF; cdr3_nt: TGTGCCAGCAGCTTTATCCGCACAGATACGCAGTATTTT
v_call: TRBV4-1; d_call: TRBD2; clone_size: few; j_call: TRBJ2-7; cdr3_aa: CASSHRTGWLAGVYEQYF; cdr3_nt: TGCGCCAGCAGCCACAGGACAGGGTGGCTAGCGGGAGTCTACGAGCAGTACTTC
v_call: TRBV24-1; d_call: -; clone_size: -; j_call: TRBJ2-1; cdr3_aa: CATSEQTWGEQFF; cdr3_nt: TGTGCCACCAGTGAACAAACCTGGGGGGAGCAGTTCTTC
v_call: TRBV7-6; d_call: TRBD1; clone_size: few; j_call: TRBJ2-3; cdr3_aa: CASSPLLGQGLTDTQYF; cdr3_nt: TGTGCCAGCAGCCCCCTACTAGGACAGGGCCTCACAGATACGCAGTATTTT
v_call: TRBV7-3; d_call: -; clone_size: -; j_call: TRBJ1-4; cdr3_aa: CASSLTGGGVTNEKLFF; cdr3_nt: TGTGCCAGCAGCTTAACGGGAGGGGGAGTAACTAATGAAAAACTGTTTTTT
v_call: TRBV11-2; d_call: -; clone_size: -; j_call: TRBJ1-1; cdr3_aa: CASSLRPEAFF; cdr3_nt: TGTGCCAGCAGCTTACGGCCTGAAGCTTTCTTT
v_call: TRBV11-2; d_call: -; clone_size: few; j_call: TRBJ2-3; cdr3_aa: CASSPPGHLSTDTQYF; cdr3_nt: TGTGCCAGCAGCCCACCGGGACACCTAAGCACAGATACGCAGTATTTT
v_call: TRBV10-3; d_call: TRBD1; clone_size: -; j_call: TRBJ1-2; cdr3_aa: CAISRDRSHLNYGYTF; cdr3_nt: TGTGCCATCAGCCGGGACAGGTCACACTTAAACTATGGCTACACCTTC
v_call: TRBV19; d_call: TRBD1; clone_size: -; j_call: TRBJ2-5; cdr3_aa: CASSMDRVAQETQYF; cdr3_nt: TGTGCCAGTAGTATGGACAGGGTCGCCCAAGAGACCCAGTACTTC
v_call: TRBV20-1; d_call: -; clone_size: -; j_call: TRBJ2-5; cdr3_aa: CSARPTGRGETQYF; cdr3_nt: TGCAGTGCTAGACCTACCGGTCGGGGGGAGACCCAGTACTTC
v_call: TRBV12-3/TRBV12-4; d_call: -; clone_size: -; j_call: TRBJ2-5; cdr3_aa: CASRVEGKGHKETQYF; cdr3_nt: TGTGCCAGCAGAGTTGAAGGCAAGGGGCACAAAGAGACCCAGTACTTC
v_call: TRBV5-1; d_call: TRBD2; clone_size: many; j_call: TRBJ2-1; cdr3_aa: CASSRRLAGSYNEQFF; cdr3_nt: TGCGCCAGCAGCCGGCGACTAGCGGGGTCCTACAATGAGCAGTTCTTC
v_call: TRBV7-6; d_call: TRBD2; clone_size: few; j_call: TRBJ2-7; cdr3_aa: CASSPTGGSGVYEQYF; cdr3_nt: TGTGCCAGCAGCCCGACCGGGGGGTCGGGGGTCTACGAGCAGTACTTC
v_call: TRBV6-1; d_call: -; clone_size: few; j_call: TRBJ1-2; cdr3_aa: CASSEQGRANYGYTF; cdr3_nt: TGTGCCAGCAGTGAGCAGGGGAGAGCTAACTATGGCTACACCTTC
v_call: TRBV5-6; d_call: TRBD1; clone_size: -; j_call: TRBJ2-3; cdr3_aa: CASRSQGHTFTDTQYF; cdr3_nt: TGTGCCAGCAGGTCACAGGGGCACACTTTCACAGATACGCAGTATTTT
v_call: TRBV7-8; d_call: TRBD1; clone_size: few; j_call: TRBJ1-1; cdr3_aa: CASSPSRQGTEAFF; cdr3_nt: TGTGCCAGCAGCCCCTCCCGACAGGGCACTGAAGCTTTCTTT
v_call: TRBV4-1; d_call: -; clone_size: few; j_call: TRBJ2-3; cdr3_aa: CASSQENRDTDTQYF; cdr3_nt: TGCGCCAGCAGCCAAGAAAACCGGGACACAGATACGCAGTATTTT
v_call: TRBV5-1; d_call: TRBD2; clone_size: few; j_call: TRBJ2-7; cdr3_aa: CASSYVAGSSYEQYF; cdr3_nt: TGCGCCAGCAGCTACGTAGCGGGAAGCTCCTACGAGCAGTACTTC
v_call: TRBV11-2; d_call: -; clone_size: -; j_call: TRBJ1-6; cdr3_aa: CASSTTGSSYNSPLHF; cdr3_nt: TGTGCCAGCAGCACAACAGGGAGCTCCTATAATTCACCCCTCCACTTT
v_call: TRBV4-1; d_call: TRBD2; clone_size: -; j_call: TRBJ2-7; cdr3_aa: CASSQMAAGGLYHEQYF; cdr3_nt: TGCGCCAGCAGCCAAATGGCAGCGGGAGGGCTCTACCACGAGCAGTACTTC
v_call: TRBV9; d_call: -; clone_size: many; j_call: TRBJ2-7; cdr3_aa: CASSGVKAEQYF; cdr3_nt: TGTGCCAGCTCGGGGGTTAAGGCCGAGCAGTACTTC
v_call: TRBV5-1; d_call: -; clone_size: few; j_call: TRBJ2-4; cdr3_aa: CASSGEELAKNIQYF; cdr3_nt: TGCGCCAGCAGCGGTGAGGAACTAGCCAAAAACATTCAGTACTTC
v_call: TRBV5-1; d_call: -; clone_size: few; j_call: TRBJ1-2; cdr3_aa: CASSLEWPSYGYTF; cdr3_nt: TGCGCCAGCAGCTTGGAGTGGCCTTCCTATGGCTACACCTTC
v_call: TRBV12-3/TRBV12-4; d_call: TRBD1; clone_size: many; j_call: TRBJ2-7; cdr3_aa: CASSPGQGYYEQYF; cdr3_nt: TGTGCCAGCAGTCCCGGACAGGGGTACTACGAGCAGTACTTC
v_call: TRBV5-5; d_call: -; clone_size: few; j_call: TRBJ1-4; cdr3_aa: CASSRPQGEKLFF; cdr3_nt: TGTGCCAGCAGCCGCCCCCAGGGGGAAAAACTGTTTTTT
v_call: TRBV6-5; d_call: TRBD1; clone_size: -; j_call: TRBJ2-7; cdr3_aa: CASSYQTGFIDEQYF; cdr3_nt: TGTGCCAGCAGTTACCAGACAGGGTTTATCGACGAGCAGTACTTC
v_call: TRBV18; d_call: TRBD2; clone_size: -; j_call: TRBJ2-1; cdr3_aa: CASSPLRRGAPYNEQFF; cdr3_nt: TGTGCCAGCTCACCACTAAGGCGGGGGGCCCCATACAATGAGCAGTTCTTC
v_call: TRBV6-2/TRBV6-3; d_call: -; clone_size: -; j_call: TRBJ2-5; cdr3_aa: CASSYRIDGQETQYF; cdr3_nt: TGTGCCAGCAGTTACCGAATCGACGGGCAAGAGACCCAGTACTTC
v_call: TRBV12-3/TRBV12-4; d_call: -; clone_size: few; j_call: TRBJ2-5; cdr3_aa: CASTYRDQETQYF; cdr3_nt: TGTGCCAGCACCTACAGGGATCAAGAGACCCAGTACTTC
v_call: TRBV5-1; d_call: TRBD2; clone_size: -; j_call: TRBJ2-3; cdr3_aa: CASSLYPTGGSTDTQYF; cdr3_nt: TGCGCCAGCAGCTTGTATCCTACGGGAGGGAGCACAGATACGCAGTATTTT
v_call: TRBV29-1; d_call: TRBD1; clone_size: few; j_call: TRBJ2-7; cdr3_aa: CSTTTGTGGSEQYF; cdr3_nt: TGCAGTACGACCACTGGGACAGGCGGTAGCGAGCAGTACTTC